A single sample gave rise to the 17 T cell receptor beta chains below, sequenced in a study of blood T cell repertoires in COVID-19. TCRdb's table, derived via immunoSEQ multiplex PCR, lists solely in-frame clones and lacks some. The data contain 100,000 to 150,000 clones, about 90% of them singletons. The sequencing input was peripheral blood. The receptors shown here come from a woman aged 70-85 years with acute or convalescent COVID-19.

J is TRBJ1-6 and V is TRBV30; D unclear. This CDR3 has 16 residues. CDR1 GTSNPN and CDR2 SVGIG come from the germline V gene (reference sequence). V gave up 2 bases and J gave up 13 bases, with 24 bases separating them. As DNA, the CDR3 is TGTGCCTGGAGTACATACCGGACGGGGTTTTTTGGGCCCCTCCACTTT. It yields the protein CAWSTYRTGFFGPLHF.

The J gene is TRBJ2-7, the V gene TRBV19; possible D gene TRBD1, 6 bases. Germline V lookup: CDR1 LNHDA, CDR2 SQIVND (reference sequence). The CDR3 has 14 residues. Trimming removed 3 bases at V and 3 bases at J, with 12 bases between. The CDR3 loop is CASSMYRGNYEQYF. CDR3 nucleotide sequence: TGTGCCAGTAGTATGTATAGGGGGAACTACGAGCAGTACTTC.

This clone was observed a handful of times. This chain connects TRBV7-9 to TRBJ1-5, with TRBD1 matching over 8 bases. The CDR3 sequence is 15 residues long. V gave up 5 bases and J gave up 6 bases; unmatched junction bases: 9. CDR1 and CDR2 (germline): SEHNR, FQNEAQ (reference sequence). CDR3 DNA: TGTGCCAGCAGCCGGACAGGGATTGCGGGTCAGCCCCAGCATTTT. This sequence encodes CASSRTGIAGQPQHF.

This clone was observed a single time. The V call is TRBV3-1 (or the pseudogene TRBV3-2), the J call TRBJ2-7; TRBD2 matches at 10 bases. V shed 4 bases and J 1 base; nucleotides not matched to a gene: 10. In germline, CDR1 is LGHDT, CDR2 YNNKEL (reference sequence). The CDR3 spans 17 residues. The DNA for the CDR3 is TGTGCCAGCAGCCTCAGAGGTGTTAGCGGGGGGTCCTACGAGCAGTACTTC. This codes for CASSLRGVSGGSYEQYF.

For the CDR3, the DNA is TGTGCCAGCAGCTTAGAGGGGAGGGGTTCACCCCTCCACTTT. Amino acids: CASSLEGRGSPLHF. J is TRBJ1-6 and V is TRBV7-9; a weak D match, TRBD1 (5 bases). From germline, CDR1 is SEHNR and CDR2 FQNEAQ (reference sequence). The CDR3 has 14 amino acids. Trimming took 1 base from V and 9 from J, leaving 10 bases between them.

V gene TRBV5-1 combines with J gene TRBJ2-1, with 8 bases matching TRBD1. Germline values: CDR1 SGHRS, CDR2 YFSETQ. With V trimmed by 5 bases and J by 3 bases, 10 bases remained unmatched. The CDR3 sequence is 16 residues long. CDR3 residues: CASSAKDRVFYNEQFF. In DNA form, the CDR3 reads TGCGCCAGCAGTGCTAAGGACAGGGTCTTCTACAATGAGCAGTTCTTC.

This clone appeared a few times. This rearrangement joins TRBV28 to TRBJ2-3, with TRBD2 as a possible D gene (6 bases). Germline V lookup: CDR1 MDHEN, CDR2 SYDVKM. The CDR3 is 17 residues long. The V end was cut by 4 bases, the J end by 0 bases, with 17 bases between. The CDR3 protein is CASSSGPGTVSTDTQYF. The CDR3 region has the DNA TGTGCCAGCAGTTCCGGACCCGGGACTGTAAGCACAGATACGCAGTATTTT.

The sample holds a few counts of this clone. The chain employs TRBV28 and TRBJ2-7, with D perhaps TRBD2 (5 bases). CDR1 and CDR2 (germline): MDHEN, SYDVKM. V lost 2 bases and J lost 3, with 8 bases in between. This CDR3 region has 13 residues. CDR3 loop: CASSLGGGYEQYF. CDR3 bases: TGTGCCAGCAGTTTAGGAGGAGGCTACGAGCAGTACTTC.

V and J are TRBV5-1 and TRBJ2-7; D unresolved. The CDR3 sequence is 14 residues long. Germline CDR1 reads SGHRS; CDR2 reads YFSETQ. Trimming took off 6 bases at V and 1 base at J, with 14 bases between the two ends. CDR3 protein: CASTPLGSSYEQYF. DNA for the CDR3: TGCGCCAGCACCCCCTTGGGCAGTTCCTACGAGCAGTACTTC. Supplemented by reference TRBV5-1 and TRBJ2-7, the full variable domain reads KAGVTQTPRYLIKTRGQQVTLSCSPISGHRSVSWYQQTPGQGLQFLFEYFSETQRNKGNFPGRFSGRQFSNSRSEMNVSTLELGDSALYLCASTPLGSSYEQYFGPGTRLTVT.

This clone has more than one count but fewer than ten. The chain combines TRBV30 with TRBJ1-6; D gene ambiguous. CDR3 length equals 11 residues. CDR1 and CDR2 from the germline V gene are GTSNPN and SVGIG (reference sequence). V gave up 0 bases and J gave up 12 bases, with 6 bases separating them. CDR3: CAWSVTGPLHF. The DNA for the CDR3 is TGTGCCTGGAGTGTGACGGGACCCCTCCACTTT.

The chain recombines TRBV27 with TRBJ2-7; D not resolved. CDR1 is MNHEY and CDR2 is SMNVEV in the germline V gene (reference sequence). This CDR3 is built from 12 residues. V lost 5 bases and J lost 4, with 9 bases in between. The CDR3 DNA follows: TGTGCCAGCAGTCCATTCGGTTACGAGCAGTACTTC. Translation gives CASSPFGYEQYF.

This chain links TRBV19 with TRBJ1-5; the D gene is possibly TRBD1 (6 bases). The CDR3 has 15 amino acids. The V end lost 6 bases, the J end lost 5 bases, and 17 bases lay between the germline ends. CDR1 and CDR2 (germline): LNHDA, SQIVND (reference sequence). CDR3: CASSGTTGSDQPQHF. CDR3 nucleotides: TGTGCCAGTAGCGGGACTACAGGGTCAGATCAGCCCCAGCATTTT.

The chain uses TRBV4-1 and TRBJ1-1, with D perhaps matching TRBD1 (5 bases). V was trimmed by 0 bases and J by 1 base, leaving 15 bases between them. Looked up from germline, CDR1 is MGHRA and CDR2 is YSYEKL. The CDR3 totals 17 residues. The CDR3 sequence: CASSQDPAGTGNTEAFF. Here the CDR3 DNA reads TGCGCCAGCAGCCAAGATCCTGCGGGGACGGGGAACACTGAAGCTTTCTTT.

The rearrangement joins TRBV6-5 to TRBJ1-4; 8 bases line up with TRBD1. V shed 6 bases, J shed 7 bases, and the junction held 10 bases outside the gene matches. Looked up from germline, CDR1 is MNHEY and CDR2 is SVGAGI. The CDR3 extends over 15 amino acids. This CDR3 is CASSSAGQVFEKLFF. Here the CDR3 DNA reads TGTGCCAGCAGCTCGGCGGGACAGGTTTTTGAAAAACTGTTTTTT.

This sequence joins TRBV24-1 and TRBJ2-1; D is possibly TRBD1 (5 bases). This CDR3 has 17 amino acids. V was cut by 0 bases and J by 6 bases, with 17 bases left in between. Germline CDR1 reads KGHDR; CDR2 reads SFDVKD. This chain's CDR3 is CATSDLQSAGFRNEQFF. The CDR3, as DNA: TGTGCCACCAGTGATTTGCAGTCGGCAGGGTTCCGCAATGAGCAGTTCTTC.

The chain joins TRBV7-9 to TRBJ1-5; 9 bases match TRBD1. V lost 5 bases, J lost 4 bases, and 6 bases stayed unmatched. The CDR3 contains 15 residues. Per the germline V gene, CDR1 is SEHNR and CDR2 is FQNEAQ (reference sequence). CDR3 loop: CASSQDRGYNQPQHF. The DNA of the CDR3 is TGTGCCAGCAGCCAGGACAGGGGCTATAATCAGCCCCAGCATTTT.

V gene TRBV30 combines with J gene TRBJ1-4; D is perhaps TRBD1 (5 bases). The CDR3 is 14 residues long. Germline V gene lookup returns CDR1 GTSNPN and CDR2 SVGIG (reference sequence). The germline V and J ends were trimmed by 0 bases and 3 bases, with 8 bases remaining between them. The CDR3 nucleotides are TGTGCCTGGAGTGTTCGGGGGGCTAATGAAAAACTGTTTTTT. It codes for CAWSVRGANEKLFF.